Following are 5 T cell receptor beta chains from one sample sequenced in a study of cytomegalovirus exposure and HLA in healthy donors. The PCR had 60 Vbeta and 13 Jbeta primers. Sequenced by immunoSEQ multiplex PCR; TCRdb stores in-frame clones only, minus some. The sample includes 100,000 to 150,000 clones, less than 85% seen only once; the top ten take more than 1%. Sequences were obtained from PBMCs. Every receptor here comes from a female donor in good health and CMV-seronegative.

The chain has TRBV28 and TRBJ1-1, with TRBD1 matching over 7 bases. Germline CDR1 MDHEN, CDR2 SYDVKM. V was clipped by 6 bases and J by 0 bases; unmatched bases: 7. There are 15 residues in the CDR3. Here the CDR3 reads CASRNRGPMNTEAFF. The CDR3 DNA sequence: TGTGCCAGCAGGAACAGGGGCCCGATGAACACTGAAGCTTTCTTT.

The rearrangement joins TRBV19 to TRBJ2-7, with 7 nucleotides matching TRBD2. The ends lost 8 bases at V and 2 bases at J; junction bases unmatched: 15. Germline V lookup: CDR1 LNHDA, CDR2 SQIVND (reference sequence). CDR3 length equals 16 residues. This chain's CDR3 is CASSSSRSGAAYEQYF. The CDR3 nucleotides are TGTGCCAGTTCCTCCAGTAGGAGCGGGGCCGCCTACGAGCAGTACTTC. The full variable domain, rest sourced from reference TRBV19 and TRBJ2-7, is DGGITQSPKYLFRKEGQNVTLSCEQNLNHDAMYWYRQDPGQGLRLIYYSQIVNDFQKGDIAEGYSVSREKKESFPLTVTSAQKNPTAFYLCASSSSRSGAAYEQYFGPGTRLTVT.

The chain employs TRBV5-1 and TRBJ1-1; perhaps TRBD1 as D (6 bases). V was pared by 4 bases and J by 1 base, with 14 bases between. The CDR3 is 15 amino acids. Looked up from germline, CDR1 is SGHRS and CDR2 is YFSETQ. In nucleotides, the CDR3 is TGCGCCAGCAGCGAAAAACAGGGTCGGAACACTGAAGCTTTCTTT. Translating it yields CASSEKQGRNTEAFF.

This chain uses TRBV7-2 with TRBJ2-2, with D tentatively TRBD1 (6 bases). V was clipped by 5 bases and J by 1 base, with 11 bases between them. This CDR3 contains 15 residues. Germline V gene lookup returns CDR1 SGHTA and CDR2 FQGNSA. The CDR3: CASSPGDMNTGELFF. Here the CDR3 DNA reads TGTGCCAGCAGCCCCGGGGACATGAACACCGGGGAGCTGTTTTTT.

This chain connects TRBV5-1 to TRBJ1-5, with TRBD1 identical over 9 bases. After removal of 2 bases from V and 6 bases from J, the junction contained 3 bases not matched to a gene. The length of the CDR3 is 14 residues. CDR1 and CDR2 from the germline V gene are SGHRS and YFSETQ. The CDR3 region has the DNA TGCGCCAGCAGCTTAAGACAGGGGGGTCAGCCCCAGCATTTT. Its translation: CASSLRQGGQPQHF.